Listed below are T cell receptor beta chains from one sample, sequenced in a study of Graves' ophthalmopathy and Graves' hyperthyroidism. In TCRdb, the multiplex PCR reads were re-called with MiXCR into one record per CDR3 protein. Here the sample spans approximately 160,000 distinct CDR3 sequences, about two fifths being singletons. Sequenced sample: peripheral blood. Source of these receptors: a man aged 25 to 45 with Graves' ophthalmopathy. Each CDR3 is given with its conserved first and last residue. The D gene is left open where the match is weak. Not every row has a clone size; where given, it reads once, few, many or a size class.

D,J,size,V,DNA,CDR3
-,TRBJ1-1,many,TRBV6-2/TRBV6-3,TGTGCCAGCAGTTACGGGATCGCTGAAGCTTTCTTT,CASSYGIAEAFF
-,TRBJ1-1,many,TRBV30,TGTGCCTGGGAAAACGGACAGAACACTGAAGCTTTCTTT,CAWENGQNTEAFF
-,TRBJ2-7,many,TRBV18,TGTGCCAGCTCCCCGATGAAGAGCGACGAGCAGTACTTC,CASSPMKSDEQYF
-,TRBJ1-6,-,TRBV30,TGTGCCTGGGAGTACGGGACCCCGAATTCACCCCTCCACTTT,CAWEYGTPNSPLHF
-,TRBJ1-1,many,TRBV7-9,TGTGCCAGCAGCTCCGAGACAGGTAGCACTGAAGCTTTCTTT,CASSSETGSTEAFF
-,TRBJ2-7,many,TRBV29-1,TGCAGCGTTGCAGGTCTGAGCTACGAGCAGTACTTC,CSVAGLSYEQYF
-,TRBJ2-7,many,TRBV7-2,TGTGCCAGCAGCGGGACTGCCCCCTACGAGCAGTACTTC,CASSGTAPYEQYF
-,TRBJ1-1,-,TRBV20-1,TGCAGTGCCCCACAGGGCCTCAACACTGAAGCTTTCTTT,CSAPQGLNTEAFF
-,TRBJ1-1,many,TRBV28,TGTGCCAGCAGCCTTTCGTTCGACACTGAAGCTTTCTTT,CASSLSFDTEAFF
-,TRBJ2-7,-,TRBV7-9,TGTGCCAGCAGCTTAGTTGGGCAGGTCGACGAGCAGTACTTC,CASSLVGQVDEQYF
-,TRBJ1-6,-,TRBV2,TGTGCCAGCAGTGAGTTGGACAGCCTTAATTCACCCCTCCACTTT,CASSELDSLNSPLHF
-,TRBJ1-1,-,TRBV6-1,TGTGCCAGCAGGCCTTCGAACACTGAAGCTTTCTTT,CASRPSNTEAFF
-,TRBJ2-5,-,TRBV24-1,TGTGCCACCAGTGATTTGCAGGGCACTCAAGAGACCCAGTACTTC,CATSDLQGTQETQYF
TRBD2,TRBJ2-7,many,TRBV29-1,TGCAGCGTTGTGCGGGAGGGCCGAGGTGGAGAGCAGTACTTC,CSVVREGRGGEQYF
TRBD1,TRBJ2-6,many,TRBV24-1,TGTGCCACCAGTGATGGGCCGGGACAGGGGGCCTCCGGGGCCAACGTCCTGACTTTC,CATSDGPGQGASGANVLTF
TRBD1,TRBJ1-1,-,TRBV27,TGTGCCAGCGGAAATTTGAAACAGGGGGGGAGGAGGACTGAAGCTTTCTTT,CASGNLKQGGRRTEAFF
-,TRBJ2-7,-,TRBV10-3,TGTGCCATCAGTGAGAGGACGGGGGCCTACTACGAGCAGTACTTC,CAISERTGAYYEQYF
-,TRBJ2-2,many,TRBV15,TGTGCCACCAGCAGAGATCGGGGGATAGTTGGAGGGGAGCTGTTTTTT,CATSRDRGIVGGELFF
-,TRBJ1-2,many,TRBV10-3,TGTGCCATCAGTGAGTCGCGGGGGGCAATTCTTGGCTACACCTTC,CAISESRGAILGYTF
TRBD1,TRBJ1-2,-,TRBV6-1,TGTGCCAGCAGTGTAAGGACAGGGTCTGGCTACACCTTC,CASSVRTGSGYTF
-,TRBJ1-1,many,TRBV7-2,TGTGCCAGCAGCTCGGGGAGGGGCACTGAAGCTTTCTTT,CASSSGRGTEAFF
TRBD2,TRBJ2-7,once,TRBV7-2,TGTGCCAGCAGCTTAGCGGGAGGGCCTAGCGACGAGCAGTACTTC,CASSLAGGPSDEQYF
-,TRBJ1-1,many,TRBV5-1,TGCGCCAGCAGCTTTCTTCAGGGAGGGAACAGTGAAGCTTTCTTT,CASSFLQGGNSEAFF
-,TRBJ2-7,-,TRBV12-5,TGTGCTAGTGGCGCCTTGGTCGGAGGGAGCTCCTACGAGCAGTACTTC,CASGALVGGSSYEQYF
-,TRBJ1-1,many,TRBV7-9,TGTGCCAGCAGCTTAGGACTGGACGCTAGAAATGAAGCTTTCTTT,CASSLGLDARNEAFF
-,TRBJ2-3,many,TRBV7-9,TGTGCCAGCAGCCCACCGGGGAGCACAGATACGCAGTATTTT,CASSPPGSTDTQYF
-,TRBJ1-1,-,TRBV3-1,TGTGCCAGCAGCCAATCTCGCCAAGCTTTCTTT,CASSQSRQAFF
TRBD1,TRBJ1-1,-,TRBV28,TGTGCCAGCAAGGGACAGGGGTATACTGAAGCTTTCTTT,CASKGQGYTEAFF
TRBD2,TRBJ2-7,-,TRBV6-2/TRBV6-3,TGTGCCAGCATACTAGCGGGAGGGGGACGCTACGAGCAGTACTTC,CASILAGGGRYEQYF
TRBD1,TRBJ1-2,-,TRBV19,TGTGCCAGTAGTATGGACAGGGGGATTAACTATGGCTACACCTTC,CASSMDRGINYGYTF
-,TRBJ1-3,-,TRBV20-1,TGCAGTGCCCTGTTGGGAACTGGAAACACCATATATTTT,CSALLGTGNTIYF
TRBD1,TRBJ1-5,many,TRBV12-3/TRBV12-4,TGTGCCAGCAGTTTGAGAGGGCAGGGGGGGGAGCCCCAGCATTTT,CASSLRGQGGEPQHF
-,TRBJ1-1,many,TRBV30,TGTGCCTGGAGTGTACTGGGATCGAACACTGAAGCTTTCTTT,CAWSVLGSNTEAFF
-,TRBJ1-2,-,TRBV28,TGTGCCAGCAGTCCACCTAGCTCGACGGATAACTATGGCTACACCTTC,CASSPPSSTDNYGYTF
-,TRBJ1-1,many,TRBV11-2,TGTGCCAGCAGCCCTCAACAGGGCTTCAGCCGATACTTT,CASSPQQGFSRYF
-,TRBJ2-3,-,TRBV27,TGTGCCAGCAGTTTCTTCGGGGGTGAGGCAGATACGCAGTATTTT,CASSFFGGEADTQYF
TRBD1,TRBJ1-1,many,TRBV28,TGTGCCAGCAGCGCGCCGGGACAGGGGGGTCCTGAAGCTTTCTTT,CASSAPGQGGPEAFF
-,TRBJ1-2,-,TRBV29-1,TGCAGCGGGGTCTCGGACAGCTATGGCTACACCTTC,CSGVSDSYGYTF
TRBD2,TRBJ2-2,many,TRBV30,TGTGCCTGGGATAGCGGGACGAACACCGGGGAGCTGTTTTTT,CAWDSGTNTGELFF
TRBD1,TRBJ2-7,many,TRBV28,TGTGCCAGCAGTTTATTCGAGGACGGGGGACAGGACAAATCCTACGAGCAGTACTTC,CASSLFEDGGQDKSYEQYF
-,TRBJ2-5,-,TRBV28,TGTGCCAGCAACCTCGCCACGGAGACCCAGTACTTC,CASNLATETQYF
-,TRBJ2-7,many,TRBV7-9,TGTGCCAGCGGAGGGGGCGGGAGCTCCTACGAGCAGTACTTC,CASGGGGSSYEQYF
-,TRBJ1-2,many,TRBV4-3,TGCGCCAGCAGCCAGAACGCCTACAGGGAAGTCCGCTATGGCTACACCTTC,CASSQNAYREVRYGYTF
-,TRBJ2-2,many,TRBV30,TGTGCCTGGAGTGTCCTAGGGTATAACACCGGGGAGCTGTTTTTT,CAWSVLGYNTGELFF
TRBD2,TRBJ2-5,-,TRBV12-3/TRBV12-4,TGTGCCAGCAGGGCCCTAATGGGACTAGCGGGATGGGAGACCCAGTACTTC,CASRALMGLAGWETQYF
-,TRBJ1-3,many,TRBV6-1,TGTGCCAGCATCGCCGGGGGTACGAAAAACACCATATATTTT,CASIAGGTKNTIYF
TRBD2,TRBJ2-5,many,TRBV12-3/TRBV12-4,TGTGCCAGCAGCCCCGGCGGGAGTCAAGAGACCCAGTACTTC,CASSPGGSQETQYF
-,TRBJ2-5,few,TRBV20-1,TGCAGTGCTGGCTTCCAAGAGACCCAGTACTTC,CSAGFQETQYF
-,TRBJ1-1,many,TRBV14,TGTGCCAGCAGCCGCGGTCTTAACACTGAAGCTTTCTTT,CASSRGLNTEAFF
-,TRBJ2-7,-,TRBV5-1,TGCGCCAGCACCATCCCCGGGGACGAGCAGTACTTC,CASTIPGDEQYF
-,TRBJ1-5,many,TRBV10-1,TGCGCCAGCAGGCACAGGGCCCGCAATCAGCCCCAGCATTTT,CASRHRARNQPQHF
-,TRBJ2-5,-,TRBV7-3,TGTGCCAGCAGCTTAAACGGGAGAGGGGGGGAGACCCAGTACTTC,CASSLNGRGGETQYF
-,TRBJ2-7,many,TRBV11-2,TGTGCCAGCAGCTCCCCAATACAGGGTCAGATTTGGGAGCAGTACTTC,CASSSPIQGQIWEQYF